The subject of this entry is one T cell receptor (beta chain). A single record per CDR3 protein comes from TCRdb applying MiXCR to the RT-PCR reads. Among about 680,000 distinct CDR3 sequences, 14% were seen once, and the ten largest hold 3.6%. V was clipped by 3 bases and J by 2 bases, with 22 bases between them. Germline loops: CDR1 MDHEN, CDR2 SYDVKM. CDR3 length equals 18 residues. This TCR came from a female donor in good health, serving as a healthy control. The material sequenced was memory CD4+ T cells from blood. The V and J genes are TRBV28 and TRBJ2-5, with a tentative D call TRBD2 (6 bases). The CDR3 sequence is CASSLGPGAGSGQETQYF. For the CDR3, the DNA is TGTGCCAGCAGTTTGGGTCCGGGCGCTGGGAGCGGGCAAGAGACCCAGTACTTC.